These 14 T cell receptor beta chains originate from one sample sequenced in a study of blood T cell repertoires in COVID-19. Libraries were prepared by immunoSEQ multiplex PCR; TCRdb keeps only in-frame clonotypes and omits some of them. The profile covers about 90,000 clones, with approximately 92% appearing a single time and roughly 6.6% taken by the ten largest. The sequencing sample was made of peripheral blood. The receptors derive from a woman in her sixties or seventies with active COVID-19.

This clone appeared a single time. The chain has TRBV21-1 and TRBJ1-6; TRBD1 is taken as the D call from the table, unchecked against the DNA. TRBV21-1 counts as a pseudogene. The CDR3 totals 17 residues. The CDR3 here is CASSKVRQGTDCSPLHF. The CDR3 DNA sequence: TGTGCCAGCAGCAAAGTACGACAGGGGACGGACTGTTCACCCCTCCACTTT.

This clone was counted a single time. The chain couples TRBV5-1 to TRBJ1-1, with D hard to call. In germline, CDR1 is SGHRS, CDR2 YFSETQ. The CDR3 consists of 13 residues. The V end was cut by 0 bases, the J end by 0 bases, with 3 bases between. The CDR3 DNA follows: TGCGCCAGCAGCTTGGGTATGAACACTGAAGCTTTCTTT. Translating it yields CASSLGMNTEAFF.

This clone appeared once. J is TRBJ1-2 and V is TRBV24-1; no definite D call. Germline V CDR1 and CDR2: KGHDR, SFDVKD. V was cut by 10 bases and J by 0 bases, with 11 bases left in between. This CDR3 is 13 amino acids long. In nucleotides, the CDR3 is TGTGCCACTTCGTCGGGAGCTAACTATGGCTACACCTTC. Its protein product is CATSSGANYGYTF.

This chain uses TRBV7-7 with TRBJ2-5, with D possibly matching TRBD2 (5 bases). The V and J ends lost 3 bases and 4 bases respectively, with 18 bases between them. Germline-derived CDR1 and CDR2 are SSHAT and FNYEAQ (reference sequence). The CDR3 is 16 amino acids. The DNA of the CDR3 is TGTGCCAGCAGCTTGATCGGCCGAGGGTCAACAGAGACCCAGTACTTC. Translation: CASSLIGRGSTETQYF.

The CDR3 region has the DNA TGTGCCACAGGACAGGGCAGGGCCAACGTCCTGACTTTC. Protein: CATGQGRANVLTF. The V and J genes are TRBV6-6 and TRBJ2-6; 8 positions agree with TRBD1. The V segment lost 10 bases and the J segment 5 bases; nucleotides outside the gene matches: 4. Germline-derived CDR1 and CDR2 are MNHNY and SVGAGI (reference sequence). The CDR3 covers 13 residues.

V usage is TRBV21-1 and J usage is TRBJ2-7; the D call of TRBD2 is as the table states it, not checked on the DNA. TRBV21-1 is a listed pseudogene. This CDR3 has 13 residues. The CDR3 here is CANGTSGSYEQYF. CDR3 nucleotides: TGTGCCAACGGGACTAGCGGGAGCTACGAGCAGTACTTC.

The rearrangement links TRBV6-4 to TRBJ2-1; a possible D gene is TRBD2 (6 bases). Germline V gene data show CDR1 as MRHNA and CDR2 as SNTAGT. V was cut by 1 base and J by 7 bases, with 14 bases left in between. The CDR3 is 15 amino acids. CDR3 in amino acids: CASSDFSAGRNEQFF. In DNA, the CDR3 is TGTGCCAGCAGTGACTTTTCTGCAGGGAGGAATGAGCAGTTCTTC.

The chain is built from TRBV11-3 and TRBJ2-7; perhaps TRBD2 as D (5 bases). The germline V gene encodes CDR1 SGHNT and CDR2 YENEEA. This CDR3 is 14 amino acids long. V was cut by 5 bases and J by 0 bases, with 11 bases left in between. Written as DNA, the CDR3 is TGTGCCAGCAGCGGCGGACTGAGCTCCTACGAGCAGTACTTC. This translates into CASSGGLSSYEQYF.

This chain connects TRBV28 to TRBJ1-1; D is perhaps TRBD1 (6 bases). The V gene lost 4 bases and the J gene lost 0 bases, with 15 bases spanning the gap. Germline-derived CDR1 and CDR2 are MDHEN and SYDVKM. The length of the CDR3 is 16 residues. The CDR3 sequence: CASSSSPGQLNTEAFF. CDR3 nucleotide sequence: TGTGCCAGCAGTTCCTCCCCTGGACAGTTGAACACTGAAGCTTTCTTT.

The CDR3 loop reads CAISESTGGVGYTF. The CDR3 DNA is TGTGCCATCAGTGAGTCGACAGGGGGCGTAGGCTACACCTTC. The V gene is TRBV10-3, the J gene TRBJ1-2; 10 nucleotides line up with TRBD1. V was pared by 0 bases and J by 8 bases, with 3 bases of the junction left unmatched. CDR1 ENHRY and CDR2 SYGVKD come from the germline V gene. The CDR3 runs to 14 residues.

CDR3 residues: CASSPASGRRAEQYF. Written as DNA, the CDR3 is TGTGCCAGCAGCCCGGCCAGCGGGAGGCGCGCCGAGCAGTACTTC. The V call is TRBV3-1 (or the pseudogene TRBV3-2), the J call TRBJ2-7; 9 bases map to TRBD2. This CDR3 has 15 amino acids. Per germline, CDR1 LGHDT and CDR2 YNNKEL (reference sequence). The V and J ends lost 4 bases and 6 bases, in that order; junction bases with no gene match: 10.

V usage is TRBV9 and J usage is TRBJ2-3; 11 nucleotides agree with TRBD2. CDR1 SGDLS and CDR2 YYNGEE come from the germline V gene. J was trimmed by 2 bases and V by 3 bases; bases with no gene match: 8. The CDR3 runs to 17 residues. DNA of the CDR3: TGTGCCAGCAGCGCCCCTAGCGGGGGGATCCTCACAGATACGCAGTATTTT. Translation gives CASSAPSGGILTDTQYF.

The chain combines TRBV30 with TRBJ2-5; TRBD1 is a possible D gene (7 bases). The CDR3 runs to 15 residues. Germline V gives CDR1 GTSNPN, CDR2 SVGIG (reference sequence). Trimming took off 2 bases at V and 5 bases at J, with 18 bases between the two ends. CDR3 region: CAWSSAGGRRETQYF. CDR3 nucleotide sequence: TGTGCCTGGAGTTCCGCAGGGGGGCGCAGGGAGACCCAGTACTTC.

The chain employs TRBV19 and TRBJ2-2; D perhaps matches TRBD1 (5 bases). V was trimmed by 6 bases and J by 2 bases, leaving 7 bases between them. CDR3 length: 13 residues. Germline V CDR1 and CDR2: LNHDA, SQIVND (reference sequence). CDR3 DNA: TGTGCCAGTAGCGACAGAAACACCGGGGAGCTGTTTTTT. It is translated as CASSDRNTGELFF.